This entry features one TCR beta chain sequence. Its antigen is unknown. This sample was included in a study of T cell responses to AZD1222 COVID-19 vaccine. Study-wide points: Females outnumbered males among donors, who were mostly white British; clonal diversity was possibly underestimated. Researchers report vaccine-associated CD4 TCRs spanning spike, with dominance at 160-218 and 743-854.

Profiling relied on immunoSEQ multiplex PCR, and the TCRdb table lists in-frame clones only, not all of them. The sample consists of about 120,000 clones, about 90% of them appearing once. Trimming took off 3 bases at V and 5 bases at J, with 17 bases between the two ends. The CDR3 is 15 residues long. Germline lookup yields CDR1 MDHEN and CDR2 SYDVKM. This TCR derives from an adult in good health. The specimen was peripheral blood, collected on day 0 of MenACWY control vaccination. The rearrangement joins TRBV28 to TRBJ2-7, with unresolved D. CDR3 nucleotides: TGTGCCAGCAGTTTCGCCAGACCCACCACTAACGAGCAGTACTTC. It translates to CASSFARPTTNEQYF.